One sample yielded the 17 T cell receptor beta chains listed below, sequenced in a study of blood T cell repertoires in COVID-19. Assay: immunoSEQ multiplex PCR; the TCRdb copy retains only in-frame clones and omits some. Among about 260,000 clones listed, 80% to 90% were seen once. Sequenced: peripheral blood. The receptors shown here come from a woman between 40 and 55 years old who had recovered from COVID-19.

The chain couples TRBV19 to TRBJ2-7; D is uncertain. Germline CDR1 and CDR2: LNHDA and SQIVND (reference sequence). Trimming stripped 3 bases from V and 1 base from J, with 7 bases between. This CDR3 has 13 residues. Written as DNA, the CDR3 is TGTGCCAGTAGTATCGACATTTCCTACGAGCAGTACTTC. This translates into CASSIDISYEQYF.

The chain is built from TRBV5-1 and TRBJ1-2; D gene ambiguous. This CDR3 has 12 residues. V was clipped by 2 bases and J by 8 bases, with 10 bases between them. CDR1 and CDR2 (germline): SGHRS, YFSETQ. CDR3 sequence reads: CASSFDQVGYTF. CDR3 DNA: TGCGCCAGCAGCTTTGATCAGGTCGGCTACACCTTC.

This chain links TRBV21-1 with TRBJ1-1; the D call of TRBD1 is as the table states it, not checked on the DNA. TRBV21-1 is annotated as a pseudogene. CDR3 length: 16 amino acids. The CDR3 is CASSKTVGQMNTEAFF. CDR3 DNA sequence: TGTGCCAGCAGCAAAACTGTAGGACAAATGAACACTGAAGCTTTCTTT.

V usage is TRBV3-1 (or the pseudogene TRBV3-2) and J usage is TRBJ2-2; 8 positions agree with TRBD2. Trimming removed 4 bases from V and 13 bases from J; junction bases left unmatched: 5. This CDR3 is built from 12 residues. Germline-derived CDR1 and CDR2 are LGHDT and YNNKEL (reference sequence). The CDR3 protein is CASSLSGVGLFF. CDR3 in DNA: TGTGCCAGCAGCCTTAGCGGGGTAGGGCTGTTTTTT.

The chain links TRBV15 to TRBJ2-6, with D maybe TRBD1 (5 bases). CDR1 is LNHNV and CDR2 is YYDKDF in the germline V gene (reference sequence). V lost 2 bases to trimming and J lost 0 bases, with 5 bases between them. There are 15 residues in the CDR3. Here the CDR3 reads CATSRQGSGANVLTF. The CDR3, as DNA: TGTGCCACCAGCAGACAGGGCTCTGGGGCCAACGTCCTGACTTTC.

This rearrangement joins TRBV30 to TRBJ2-4; 7 bases match TRBD2. The ends lost 7 bases at V and 8 bases at J; junction bases unmatched: 5. The CDR3 has 11 residues. Germline V CDR1 and CDR2: GTSNPN, SVGIG (reference sequence). The CDR3 bases are TGTGCCTCTCACCGGGGGGACATTCAGTACTTC. Protein product: CASHRGDIQYF.

The chain carries TRBV6-5 and TRBJ2-2; TRBD2 matches 8 bases. The CDR3 covers 15 residues. V lost 6 bases, J lost 4 bases, and 7 bases stayed unmatched. Germline V lookup: CDR1 MNHEY, CDR2 SVGAGI. CDR3 nucleotide sequence: TGTGCCAGCAGCGGTGACGGGGGGGCCACCGGGGAGCTGTTTTTT. Its protein is CASSGDGGATGELFF.

The chain combines TRBV7-2 with TRBJ2-3, with TRBD2 identical over 7 bases. CDR1 and CDR2 (germline): SGHTA, FQGNSA. The junction had 6 bases not matched to a gene; V was cut back by 1 base and J by 2 bases. This CDR3 contains 16 residues. This CDR3 reads CASSLEPGGFTDTQYF. CDR3 in DNA: TGTGCCAGCAGCTTAGAGCCGGGGGGTTTCACAGATACGCAGTATTTT.

The chain has TRBV11-3 and TRBJ2-1, with 13 bases fitting TRBD2. The V and J ends lost 5 bases and 10 bases, in that order; junction bases with no gene match: 8. CDR1 is SGHNT, CDR2 YENEEA, per germline. The CDR3 sequence is 15 residues long. CDR3 in amino acids: CASSITGTSGAEQFF. CDR3 nucleotides: TGTGCCAGCAGCATCACCGGGACTAGCGGGGCGGAGCAGTTCTTC.

The rearrangement uses TRBV20-1 and TRBJ1-1, with D possibly being TRBD1 (5 bases). Germline V gene data show CDR1 as DFQATT and CDR2 as SNEGSKA (reference sequence). Trimming took 3 bases from V and 4 from J, leaving 12 bases between them. The CDR3 contains 13 residues. The CDR3 nucleotides are TGCAGTGCTAGTTCCGCCGGGGGCACTGAAGCTTTCTTT. It specifies CSASSAGGTEAFF.

The V gene is TRBV11-2, the J gene TRBJ2-2, with a tentative D call TRBD2 (5 bases). Trimming removed 5 bases from V and 4 bases from J, with 14 bases in between. The CDR3 has 15 amino acids. CDR1 SGHAT and CDR2 FQNNGV come from the germline V gene. The CDR3 loop reads CASSVNSGVTGELFF. DNA for the CDR3: TGTGCCAGCAGCGTTAATTCCGGGGTCACCGGGGAGCTGTTTTTT. The full variable domain, with the rest looked up from reference TRBV11-2 and TRBJ2-2, is EAGVAQSPRYKIIEKRQSVAFWCNPISGHATLYWYQQILGQGPKLLIQFQNNGVVDDSQLPKDRFSAERLKGVDSTLKIQPAKLEDSAVYLCASSVNSGVTGELFFGEGSRLTVL.

The J gene is TRBJ1-6, the V gene TRBV7-2; D gene ambiguous. The CDR3 length is 13 residues. Germline values: CDR1 SGHTA, CDR2 FQGNSA. The germline V and J ends were trimmed by 5 bases and 10 bases, with 12 bases remaining between them. As DNA, the CDR3 is TGTGCCAGCAGCCCTAATGCAGGATCACCCCTCCACTTT. This translates into CASSPNAGSPLHF.

This chain connects TRBV7-2 to TRBJ2-7, with D perhaps TRBD1 (5 bases). Germline V lookup: CDR1 SGHTA, CDR2 FQGNSA. The CDR3 runs 14 residues. The ends were cut back, 1 base at V and 3 bases at J, with 10 bases in the middle. This CDR3 reads CASSLVGPFYEQYF. The CDR3 DNA reads as TGTGCCAGCAGCTTAGTGGGGCCTTTCTACGAGCAGTACTTC.

V usage is TRBV4-1 and J usage is TRBJ2-7; 11 bases fit TRBD2. The CDR3 covers 15 residues. V was clipped by 4 bases and J by 4 bases; unmatched bases: 6. Germline V lookup: CDR1 MGHRA, CDR2 YSYEKL. In DNA form, the CDR3 reads TGCGCCAGCAGCCGAGAACTAGCGGGGGTGTACGAGCAGTACTTC. Protein: CASSRELAGVYEQYF.

The V call is TRBV10-2, the J call TRBJ2-7; D is perhaps TRBD1 (6 bases). CDR3 length: 15 amino acids. The V and J ends lost 6 bases and 6 bases respectively, with 21 bases between them. CDR1 and CDR2 from the germline V gene are WSHSY and SAAADI. CDR3 bases: TGCGCCAGCAGAAAGAACACGGGCCCAGGGGCCGAGCAGTACTTC. It is translated as CASRKNTGPGAEQYF.

This rearrangement joins TRBV6-4 to TRBJ2-7, with 9 bases that match TRBD1. Trimming at V came to 3 bases and at J to 4 bases, leaving 4 bases not matched to a gene. The CDR3 length is 14 residues. The germline V gene encodes CDR1 MRHNA and CDR2 SNTAGT. The chain's CDR3 is CASSEGGQGYEQYF. The CDR3 bases are TGTGCCAGCAGTGAAGGAGGACAGGGGTACGAGCAGTACTTC.

This chain joins TRBV27 and TRBJ1-2, with a tentative D call TRBD1 (5 bases). V lost 5 bases, J lost 1 base, and 26 bases lay in between. This CDR3 contains 19 residues. From germline, CDR1 is MNHEY and CDR2 SMNVEV (reference sequence). The CDR3 loop reads CASSPYPGSSLDSNYGYTF. The CDR3 coding sequence is TGTGCCAGCAGTCCATACCCTGGATCCTCCCTTGACAGTAACTATGGCTACACCTTC.